This record concerns one T cell receptor beta chain sequence. The data were obtained in a study of OX40 agonist ivuxolimab in advanced cancers. Whole-study context: An agonistic human IgG2 monoclonal antibody against OX40 (CD134) was given. Participants could have had prior anti-PD-1, anti-PD-L1 or anti-CTLA-4 therapy, and roughly 39% had some.

Some clones are missing from TCRdb's copy, which holds only in-frame ones; the method was immunoSEQ multiplex PCR. The sample shows nearly 80,000 clones, roughly 88% of them seen only once. The CDR3 contains 15 residues. The V end was cut by 5 bases, the J end by 4 bases, with 15 bases between. CDR1 is MNHEY and CDR2 is SVGAGI in the germline V gene. The material was CD4+ or CD8+ T cells sorted from blood, obtained in a trial of the OX40 agonist ivuxolimab. The source is an adult with an advanced solid tumor such as melanoma, head and neck, liver or kidney cancer. The chain joins TRBV6-5 to TRBJ2-1, with D tentatively TRBD1 or TRBD2 (5 bases each). The CDR3 DNA sequence: TGTGCCAGCAGTCCCCCGGGACCAAAATACAATGAGCAGTTCTTC. This translates into CASSPPGPKYNEQFF.